What follows are 21 T cell receptor beta chains derived from one specimen sequenced in a study of cytomegalovirus exposure and HLA in healthy donors. PCR amplification relied on 60 Vbeta primers (plus 13 Jbeta primers). Assay used: immunoSEQ multiplex PCR; TCRdb lists only in-frame clones, some missing. This sample carries 150,000 to 200,000 clones, with approximately 2% going to the ten biggest clones. Source material: PBMCs. These receptors all stem from a man aged 25-40 years in good health and CMV-seronegative.

The chain employs TRBV6-6 and TRBJ1-2; TRBD1 matches 8 bases. CDR3 length equals 14 residues. Germline lookup yields CDR1 MNHNY and CDR2 SVGAGI (reference sequence). Trimming at V came to 4 bases and at J to 4 bases, leaving 5 bases not matched to a gene. CDR3 sequence reads: CASSSPDRVYGYTF. The CDR3 bases are TGTGCCAGCAGTTCCCCGGACAGGGTCTATGGCTACACCTTC.

The chain combines TRBV12-5 with TRBJ1-5; D is possibly TRBD1 (6 bases). CDR1 is LGHNT, CDR2 FRNRAP, per germline. CDR3 size: 15 residues. V lost 6 bases to trimming and J lost 6 bases, with 18 bases between them. The chain's CDR3 is CASGPEQGEGQPQHF. CDR3 sequence (DNA): TGTGCTAGTGGCCCAGAACAGGGAGAGGGTCAGCCCCAGCATTTT.

This sequence joins TRBV9 and TRBJ2-7; 7 positions match TRBD1. This CDR3 comprises 13 residues. Germline V CDR1 and CDR2: SGDLS, YYNGEE. With 4 bases clipped from V and 2 bases from J, the junction kept 3 bases outside the gene matches. This CDR3 reads CASSLGTAYEQYF. CDR3 coding DNA: TGTGCCAGCAGCCTCGGGACAGCCTACGAGCAGTACTTC.

The V call is TRBV12-5, the J call TRBJ2-3; 7 nucleotides agree with TRBD2. V was clipped by 3 bases and J by 0 bases; unmatched bases: 9. This CDR3 is built from 17 residues. From germline, CDR1 is LGHNT and CDR2 FRNRAP. The DNA for the CDR3 is TGTGCTAGTGGTTTCCTAGCGGTTAAGGCTAGCACAGATACGCAGTATTTT. Protein: CASGFLAVKASTDTQYF.

V and J are TRBV5-1 and TRBJ2-3; the match to TRBD1 covers 7 bases. The CDR3 contains 16 residues. The ends lost 4 bases at V and 0 bases at J; junction bases unmatched: 8. Germline CDR1 and CDR2: SGHRS and YFSETQ. CDR3 DNA sequence: TGCGCCAGCAGCACACAGGGGTTCGGAAGCACAGATACGCAGTATTTT. Its translation is CASSTQGFGSTDTQYF. Full variable domain (rest looked up from reference TRBV5-1 and TRBJ2-3): KAGVTQTPRYLIKTRGQQVTLSCSPISGHRSVSWYQQTPGQGLQFLFEYFSETQRNKGNFPGRFSGRQFSNSRSEMNVSTLELGDSALYLCASSTQGFGSTDTQYFGPGTRLTVL.

The chain carries TRBV27 and TRBJ2-5; unclear D gene. The V and J ends lost 2 bases and 5 bases respectively, with 15 bases between them. This CDR3 comprises 15 residues. Germline CDR1 is MNHEY and CDR2 is SMNVEV (reference sequence). For the CDR3, the DNA is TGTGCCAGCAGTTTACGTCGAATGTCACGGGAGACCCAGTACTTC. The encoded protein is CASSLRRMSRETQYF.

The chain combines TRBV5-4 with TRBJ2-1; TRBD2 matches 9 bases. Germline CDR1 SGHNT, CDR2 YYREEE (reference sequence). This CDR3 region has 15 residues. V trimming: 0 bases; J trimming: 5 bases; junction bases outside the gene matches: 3. CDR3 nucleotides: TGTGCCAGCAGCTTGGCCGTAGCGGGAGACAATGAGCAGTTCTTC. Protein product: CASSLAVAGDNEQFF.

Notes on this clone: Within the sample, other DNA sequences also encode this same CDR3. This sequence joins TRBV28 and TRBJ2-3; TRBD2 is a possible D gene (6 bases). The CDR3 is 15 amino acids. The V gene lost 2 bases and the J gene lost 1 base, with 10 bases spanning the gap. Germline V CDR1 and CDR2: MDHEN, SYDVKM. CDR3 nucleotide sequence: TGTGCCAGCAGTTTAGGGGGGAGAGGCACAGATACGCAGTATTTT. This codes for CASSLGGRGTDTQYF.

This sequence joins TRBV5-1 and TRBJ1-2; 9 nucleotides line up with TRBD1. This CDR3 is built from 16 residues. Germline CDR1 SGHRS, CDR2 YFSETQ. Trimming removed 6 bases from V and 4 bases from J; junction bases left unmatched: 13. Written as DNA, the CDR3 is TGCGCCAGCACCCTGGGGGAAACAGGGGGCGTCTATGGCTACACCTTC. It encodes CASTLGETGGVYGYTF.

The chain links TRBV11-2 to TRBJ1-1; 7 bases match TRBD1. The germline CDR1 and CDR2 sequences are SGHAT and FQNNGV. V shed 5 bases, J shed 4 bases, and the junction held 10 bases outside the gene matches. The CDR3 is 15 residues long. The CDR3 reads CASSRQSSGGTEAFF. The CDR3 DNA follows: TGTGCCAGCAGCCGGCAAAGTTCAGGGGGCACTGAAGCTTTCTTT.

Turning to this clone: Additional DNA sequences in this sample encode the identical CDR3. The chain carries TRBV11-2 and TRBJ1-1, with D perhaps TRBD1 (5 bases). The V end lost 5 bases, the J end lost 0 bases, and 10 bases lay between the germline ends. Germline values: CDR1 SGHAT, CDR2 FQNNGV. The CDR3 consists of 14 residues. CDR3 loop: CASSLPGMNTEAFF. DNA for the CDR3: TGTGCCAGCAGCCTCCCAGGGATGAACACTGAAGCTTTCTTT.

The chain is built from TRBV6-5 and TRBJ2-5, with no clear D. The tail of the sequence fits TRBJ2-7 better, so the J call may be wrong. The CDR3 is 15 residues long. Germline CDR1 MNHEY, CDR2 SVGAGI. This CDR3 reads CASSSLTSSSYEQYF. The CDR3 DNA sequence: TGTGCCAGCAGTTCCTTGACTTCTAGCTCCTACGAGCAGTACTTC.

This chain joins TRBV7-9 and TRBJ1-1; D ambiguous. Between the trimmed V and J ends, which lost 3 bases and 7 bases, there was a span of 6 bases. This CDR3 spans 11 amino acids. Germline assignment: CDR1 SEHNR and CDR2 FQNEAQ (reference sequence). The CDR3: CASSLTFEAFF. The CDR3 nucleotides are TGTGCCAGCAGCTTGACATTTGAAGCTTTCTTT.

The chain links TRBV5-1 to TRBJ2-5; 13 positions agree with TRBD2. J lost 3 bases, V lost 4 bases, and 3 bases had no gene match. Germline CDR1 SGHRS, CDR2 YFSETQ. CDR3 length: 15 residues. The CDR3 nucleotides read TGCGCCAGCAGCCAGGGACTAGCGGGAAAAGAGACCCAGTACTTC. Residues: CASSQGLAGKETQYF.

This chain joins TRBV2 and TRBJ1-2; TRBD1 is a possible D gene (6 bases). The length of the CDR3 is 14 residues. The germline CDR1 and CDR2 sequences are SNHLY and FYNNEI. V was trimmed by 10 bases and J by 0 bases, leaving 15 bases between them. CDR3 coding DNA: TGTGCCACGTCCCGGGACATTGCTAACTATGGCTACACCTTC. Its translation: CATSRDIANYGYTF.

The genes are TRBV25-1 and TRBJ2-5, with 10 nucleotides matching TRBD1. With the DNA end fitting TRBJ2-7 better, the J assignment may be wrong. Germline CDR1 and CDR2: MGHDK and SYGVNS. This CDR3 has 14 amino acids. CDR3 residues: CASSRTGGIYEQYF. The CDR3 nucleotides are TGTGCCAGCAGTCGGACAGGGGGGATCTACGAGCAGTACTTC.

The chain is built from TRBV6-1 and TRBJ1-3; D is possibly TRBD1 (5 bases). The CDR3 sequence is 14 residues long. The V end was cut by 3 bases, the J end by 8 bases, with 14 bases between. Germline lookup yields CDR1 MNHNS and CDR2 SASEGT. The CDR3 DNA reads as TGTGCCAGCAGTGAGAGACCGCTCAGGGACACCATATATTTT. It yields the protein CASSERPLRDTIYF.

V is TRBV19 and J is TRBJ2-7, with TRBD2 as a possible D gene (5 bases). With 4 bases removed from V and 0 bases from J, the gap between germline ends came to 10 bases. The V gene's germline CDR1 is LNHDA and CDR2 SQIVND (reference sequence). The CDR3 loop spans 14 amino acids. CDR3 bases: TGTGCCAGTAGTACCCTCCGGGACTCCTACGAGCAGTACTTC. Protein: CASSTLRDSYEQYF.

The V call is TRBV18, the J call TRBJ2-5; D may be TRBD1 (5 bases). Germline CDR1 is KGHSH and CDR2 is LQKENI. The CDR3 runs to 15 residues. V was shortened by 3 bases and J by 0 bases, with 11 bases between the two germline ends. CDR3 DNA: TGTGCCAGCTCACCCCGACAGTCTGACCAAGAGACCCAGTACTTC. It encodes CASSPRQSDQETQYF.

The rearrangement links TRBV5-6 to TRBJ1-1; tentative D call: TRBD1 (6 bases). Trimming cost V 7 bases and J 1 base, with 11 bases left between them. CDR1 and CDR2 (germline): SGHDT, YYEEEE. There are 13 residues in the CDR3. CDR3 in DNA: TGTGCCAGCGTAACAGGGCCGAACACTGAAGCTTTCTTT. Translated: CASVTGPNTEAFF.

The rearrangement joins TRBV18 to TRBJ1-1, with 10 bases lining up with TRBD1. The CDR3 runs 19 residues. V gave up 0 bases and J gave up 5 bases; unmatched junction bases: 15. Germline CDR1 is KGHSH and CDR2 is LQKENI. CDR3 DNA sequence: TGTGCCAGCTCACCACCTAACGTGAGACAGGGGGCAGGAGGAACTGAAGCTTTCTTT. Translation: CASSPPNVRQGAGGTEAFF. The full variable domain, with the rest looked up from reference TRBV18 and TRBJ1-1, is NAGVMQNPRHLVRRRGQEARLRCSPMKGHSHVYWYRQLPEEGLKFMVYLQKENIIDESGMPKERFSAEFPKEGPSILRIQQVVRGDSAAYFCASSPPNVRQGAGGTEAFFGQGTRLTVV.